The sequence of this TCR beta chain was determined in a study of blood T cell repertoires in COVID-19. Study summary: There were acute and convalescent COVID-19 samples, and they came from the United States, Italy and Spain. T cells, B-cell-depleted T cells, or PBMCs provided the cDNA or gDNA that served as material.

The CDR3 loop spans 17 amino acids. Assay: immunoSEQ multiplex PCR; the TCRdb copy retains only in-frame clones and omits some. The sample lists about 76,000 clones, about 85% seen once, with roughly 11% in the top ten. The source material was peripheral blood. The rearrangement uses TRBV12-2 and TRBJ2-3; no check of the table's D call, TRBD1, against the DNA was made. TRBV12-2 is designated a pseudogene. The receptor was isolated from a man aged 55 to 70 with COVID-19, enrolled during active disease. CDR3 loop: CASRLRGGQGRTDTQYF. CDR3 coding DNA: TGTGCAAGTCGTTTACGCGGAGGACAGGGACGCACAGATACGCAGTATTTT.